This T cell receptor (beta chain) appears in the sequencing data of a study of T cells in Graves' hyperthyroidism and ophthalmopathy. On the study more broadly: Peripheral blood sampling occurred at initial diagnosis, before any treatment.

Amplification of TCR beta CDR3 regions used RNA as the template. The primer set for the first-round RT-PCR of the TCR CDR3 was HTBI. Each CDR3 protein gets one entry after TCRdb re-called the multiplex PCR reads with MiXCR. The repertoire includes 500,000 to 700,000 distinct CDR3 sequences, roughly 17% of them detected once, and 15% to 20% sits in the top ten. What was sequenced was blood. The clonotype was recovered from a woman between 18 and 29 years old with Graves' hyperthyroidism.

This CDR3 is CASSYDTQRPGYTF. CDR3 sequence (DNA): TGTGCCAGCAGTTACGACACCCAGAGGCCTGGCTACACCTTC. The V call is TRBV6-1, the J call TRBJ1-2, with D uncertain. The V end lost 5 bases, the J end lost 7 bases, and 17 bases lay between the germline ends. Germline-derived CDR1 and CDR2 are MNHNS and SASEGT. The CDR3 is 14 amino acids.